This TCR beta chain was identified during a study of cytomegalovirus exposure and HLA in healthy donors. 60 Vbeta and 13 Jbeta primers were used in PCR. Produced via immunoSEQ multiplex PCR; TCRdb's table is partial and in-frame only. This table holds 110,000 or so clones, 78% found once. The sequenced material came from PBMCs. The clonotype comes from a man under 40 in good health and CMV-seronegative.

The CDR3 here is CASSSTGGAEAFF. CDR3 DNA: TGTGCCAGCAGCTCGACAGGGGGAGCTGAAGCTTTCTTT. The J gene is TRBJ1-1, the V gene TRBV7-9; 9 positions agree with TRBD1. The junction had 3 bases not matched to a gene; V was cut back by 4 bases and J by 6 bases. Germline values: CDR1 SEHNR, CDR2 FQNEAQ (reference sequence). The CDR3 runs to 13 residues.